Listed below are T cell receptor beta chains from one sample, sequenced in a study of blood T cells in healthy people across ages. From the 5' RACE reads, TCRdb called clonotypes with MiXCR, one entry per CDR3 protein. The sample includes about 1.4 million distinct CDR3 sequences, approximately 63% of them seen just once. Sequenced sample: blood. These receptors all stem from a young man in good health. CDR3s include the opening cysteine and the closing phenylalanine or tryptophan. Fields, in order: V gene, J gene, D gene, CDR3 length, clone size, CDR3 DNA, CDR3 protein. A D gene is named only where the DNA matches it firmly. Only part of the rows carry a size: once, few, many, or a class if the clone is expanded.

>TRBV6-5|TRBJ2-7|NA|14|NA
TGTGCCAGCACTAAGGGGGGTGGGACCTACGAGCAGTACTTC
CASTKGGGTYEQYF
>TRBV4-2|TRBJ2-7|TRBD1|14|NA
TGTGCCAGCAGCCAGGGGACAGAGCTCTACGAGCAGTACTTC
CASSQGTELYEQYF
>TRBV28|TRBJ2-5|TRBD2|15|NA
TGTGCCAGCAGTTCGGGACTAGCGCTCCAAGAGACCCAGTACTTC
CASSSGLALQETQYF
>TRBV27|TRBJ2-3|TRBD2|18|once
TGTGCCAGCAGTTTATCAATTACTAGCGGCAAGGGATCGGATACGCAGTATTTT
CASSLSITSGKGSDTQYF
>TRBV30|TRBJ2-2|NA|14|NA
TGTGCCTGGAGTGGTCAGGGGTACACCGGGGAGCCGTTTTTT
CAWSGQGYTGEPFF
>TRBV12-3/TRBV12-4|TRBJ2-5|NA|13|few
TGTGCCAGCAGCGCCCTTGGGGCAATTACCCAGTACTTC
CASSALGAITQYF
>TRBV2|TRBJ2-3|TRBD2|14|few
TGTGCCAGCACTTTGACTAGCAGCACAGATACGCAGTATTTT
CASTLTSSTDTQYF
>TRBV4-2|TRBJ2-7|NA|16|few
TGTGCCAGCGGCCAAGAGTTCAGGACGTACGGTCAGGAGCAGTACTTC
CASGQEFRTYGQEQYF
>TRBV9|TRBJ2-7|NA|16|NA
TGTGCCAGCAGCGTATCCCGGGAAGATGACAGCTACGAGCAGTACTTC
CASSVSREDDSYEQYF
>TRBV10-3|TRBJ2-5|TRBD1|17|NA
TGTGCCACCTTAAACCGGGACAGCCCTACCCGCGAAGAGACCCAGTACTTC
CATLNRDSPTREETQYF
>TRBV7-9|TRBJ2-3|NA|13|few
TGTGCCAGCAGTCCCGACTGGGGGGATACGCAGTATTTT
CASSPDWGDTQYF
>TRBV28|TRBJ2-7|TRBD2|16|NA
TGTGCCAGCAGATCCCCACGACTAGCGAGGACCTACGAGCAGTACTTC
CASRSPRLARTYEQYF
>TRBV27|TRBJ2-1|TRBD1|17|NA
TGTGCCAGCAGTTTGTTATGGACAGGGGGCTTACACAATGAGCAGTTCTTC
CASSLLWTGGLHNEQFF
>TRBV6-5|TRBJ1-4|NA|18|NA
TGTGCCAGCAGTTCCCCGCATATCGGTTCTTCAACTAATGAAAAACTGTTTTTT
CASSSPHIGSSTNEKLFF
>TRBV7-9|TRBJ1-2|NA|14|few
TGTGCCAGCAGCTTAGTGGGGACAAACTATGGCTACACCTTC
CASSLVGTNYGYTF
>TRBV7-9|TRBJ1-2|NA|13|NA
TGTGCCAGCAGCGCCGGCCCCTGGGAGGGCTACACCTTC
CASSAGPWEGYTF
>TRBV6-1|TRBJ2-3|TRBD2|17|few
TGTGCCAGCGGTAGCGGGAGAGGCGCTAGTGTAGTTGATACGCAGTATTTT
CASGSGRGASVVDTQYF
>TRBV29-1|TRBJ2-5|NA|15|few
TGCAGCGTTGTAGATCTTACGGCAGGGGAAGGGACCCAGTACTTC
CSVVDLTAGEGTQYF
>TRBV5-1|TRBJ2-5|NA|12|NA
TGCGCCAGCAGCCGCGGACACACGACCCAGTACTTC
CASSRGHTTQYF
>TRBV4-1|TRBJ2-5|TRBD2|17|NA
TGCGCCAGCAGCCAAGAAATTAGCGGGGGGTTTCAAGGGACCCAGTACTTC
CASSQEISGGFQGTQYF